This T cell receptor (beta chain) emerged from a study of vaccination and CD4 T cells after COVID-19. As for the study in general: Post-COVID draws followed diagnosis by a median roughly 93 days (range 35 to 161). Findings of the study overall: Although the median of SARS-CoV-2-reactive clonotypes rose from around 20 to 38, the change was not significant.

Remarks on this clonotype: What it binds is not known.

With the Oncomine TCR Beta short-read assay, DNA from cultured CD4+ T cells was sequenced. TCRdb ran MiXCR on the PCR reads and lists one entry per CDR3 protein. The sample records about 20,000 distinct CDR3 sequences, about 52% being singletons. CDR1 is DFQATT, CDR2 SNEGSKA, per germline (reference sequence). V was pared by 0 bases and J by 7 bases, with 7 bases between. The CDR3 loop spans 13 amino acids. Treatment defined: approximately nine-day PBMC culture with coronavirus spike peptide pools or control peptides (ViraFEST assay). The V and J genes are TRBV20-1 and TRBJ1-6; D possibly corresponds to TRBD1 (5 bases). The TCR was taken from a human donor who had recovered from COVID-19. Sequenced sample: CD4+ T cells from blood, cultured in vitro. CDR3 nucleotide sequence: TGCAGTGCTAGAGATGGGACCAATTCACCCCTCCACTTT. Its translation: CSARDGTNSPLHF.